Listed below are T cell receptor beta chains from one sample, sequenced in a study of cytomegalovirus exposure and HLA in healthy donors. The table came from immunoSEQ multiplex PCR; TCRdb's copy has only in-frame clones and leaves some out. The sample contains about 130,000 clones, over 85% of which appear only once. The sequencing sample was made of PBMCs. The receptor source for this set is a man in his thirties or forties in good health and CMV-seronegative. Both conserved end residues are part of each CDR3. D genes are given only for firm matches. A clone size is listed for some rows: how often the clone was seen (once, few, many), or a class if it is expanded.

abundance	v_gene	j_gene	d_gene	CDR3aa	CDR3nt
-	TRBV5-6	TRBJ1-4	-	CASSLTRGEKLFF	TGTGCCAGCAGCCTTACACGGGGGGAAAAACTGTTTTTT
once	TRBV13	TRBJ1-4	TRBD1	CASSSRDRGRANEKLFF	TGTGCCAGCAGCTCCCGGGACAGGGGGCGTGCTAATGAAAAACTGTTTTTT
-	TRBV28	TRBJ1-1	TRBD1	CASSSPQGAGTNTEAFF	TGTGCCAGCAGTTCCCCACAGGGGGCCGGGACGAACACTGAAGCTTTCTTT
-	TRBV7-7	TRBJ2-1	-	CASSLVRGQGNEQFF	TGTGCCAGCAGCTTAGTCAGGGGCCAGGGGAATGAGCAGTTCTTC
many	TRBV6-1	TRBJ1-4	TRBD1	CASRQGAGNEKLFF	TGTGCCAGTAGACAGGGTGCGGGAAATGAAAAACTGTTTTTT
-	TRBV7-2	TRBJ1-1	-	CASSLEGNFEAFF	TGTGCCAGCAGCTTGGAGGGGAATTTTGAAGCTTTCTTT
once	TRBV5-1	TRBJ1-5	TRBD1	CASSLTGGGGNQPQHF	TGCGCCAGCAGCTTGACAGGGGGCGGTGGGAATCAGCCCCAGCATTTT
-	TRBV7-8	TRBJ1-6	-	CASSLRQGAAPLHF	TGTGCCAGCAGCTTAAGGCAGGGCGCCGCACCCCTCCACTTT
-	TRBV19	TRBJ1-5	-	CASTSGGRVDNQPQHF	TGTGCCAGTACAAGCGGGGGGCGGGTCGATAATCAGCCCCAGCATTTT
-	TRBV6-5	TRBJ2-3	TRBD2	CASSLSSGGGVTQYF	TGTGCCAGCAGTCTCTCGTCGGGGGGAGGTGTTACGCAGTATTTT
-	TRBV7-9	TRBJ2-1	TRBD1	CASSLGTGGWEQFF	TGTGCCAGCAGCTTAGGCACAGGGGGCTGGGAGCAGTTCTTC
-	TRBV19	TRBJ2-5	-	CASSGSPNQETQYF	TGTGCCAGTAGTGGTAGCCCCAACCAAGAGACCCAGTACTTC
-	TRBV10-2	TRBJ2-1	TRBD2	CASSNQLAGMSSYNEQFF	TGCGCCAGCAGTAATCAGCTAGCGGGAATGAGCTCCTACAATGAGCAGTTCTTC
-	TRBV18	TRBJ1-2	-	CASSPQVLSDGYGYTF	TGTGCCAGCTCACCACAGGTGCTAAGTGACGGGTATGGCTACACCTTC
-	TRBV6-5	TRBJ1-2	-	CASSYSREASYGYTF	TGTGCCAGCAGTTACTCCAGGGAGGCGAGCTATGGCTACACCTTC
-	TRBV11-2	TRBJ2-7	TRBD2	CASSAQTSGGHLSYEQYF	TGTGCCAGCAGCGCCCAGACTAGCGGGGGCCACCTCTCCTACGAGCAGTACTTC
-	TRBV19	TRBJ1-5	-	CASTPGGYQPQHF	TGTGCCAGTACGCCAGGAGGGTATCAGCCCCAGCATTTT
few	TRBV7-8	TRBJ2-4	TRBD2	CASSLLWTRDIQYF	TGTGCCAGCAGCTTGTTGTGGACTAGAGACATTCAGTACTTC
-	TRBV4-3	TRBJ2-3	TRBD2	CASSLAGGPTDTQYF	TGCGCCAGCAGCCTAGCGGGGGGGCCAACAGATACGCAGTATTTT
-	TRBV5-1	TRBJ2-1	-	CASSLTYPQSEQFF	TGCGCCAGCAGCTTGACCTACCCCCAATCTGAGCAGTTCTTC
-	TRBV18	TRBJ1-1	-	CASSPIGGGFKSTEAFF	TGTGCCAGCTCACCAATCGGAGGAGGGTTCAAGAGCACTGAAGCTTTCTTT
-	TRBV29-1	TRBJ1-1	TRBD1	CSVARQGMNTEAFF	TGCAGCGTTGCCCGACAGGGGATGAACACTGAAGCTTTCTTT
-	TRBV2	TRBJ2-7	TRBD1	CASSPDRAGYEQYF	TGTGCCAGCAGTCCGGACAGGGCGGGTTACGAGCAGTACTTC
-	TRBV10-3	TRBJ1-6	TRBD1	CAISDRDRGNSPLHF	TGTGCCATCAGCGACCGGGACAGGGGTAATTCACCCCTCCACTTT
once	TRBV19	TRBJ2-1	-	CASSYLQGFGNEQFF	TGTGCCAGTAGTTATCTACAGGGATTCGGCAATGAGCAGTTCTTC
-	TRBV5-1	TRBJ2-1	-	CASNKRGGDEQFF	TGCGCCAGCAACAAAAGAGGAGGGGATGAGCAGTTCTTC
-	TRBV4-1	TRBJ1-1	TRBD1	CASSQAGGNTEAFF	TGCGCCAGCAGCCAGGCAGGGGGCAACACTGAAGCTTTCTTT
-	TRBV5-1	TRBJ2-1	-	CASSPTSGRKNEQFF	TGCGCCAGCAGCCCTACGTCGGGTCGAAAGAATGAGCAGTTCTTC
-	TRBV19	TRBJ2-2	TRBD2	CASAPPLAGTHTGELFF	TGTGCCAGTGCTCCCCCACTAGCGGGGACCCACACCGGGGAGCTGTTTTTT
-	TRBV11-2	TRBJ2-2	TRBD2	CASSLNPSGVNTGELFF	TGTGCCAGCAGCTTAAATCCTAGCGGCGTGAACACCGGGGAGCTGTTTTTT
-	TRBV4-1	TRBJ1-6	-	CASSQDFDSSSYNSPLHF	TGCGCCAGCAGCCAAGACTTCGACAGCAGCTCCTATAATTCACCCCTCCACTTT
-	TRBV4-1	TRBJ1-6	TRBD1	CASRTGDVSPLHF	TGCGCCAGCCGAACAGGGGATGTCTCACCCCTCCACTTT
-	TRBV4-1	TRBJ1-2	-	CASSQDSSVFYGYTF	TGCGCCAGCAGCCAAGATTCTTCAGTTTTCTATGGCTACACCTTC
-	TRBV2	TRBJ2-2	-	CASLTPNTGELFF	TGTGCCAGCCTGACACCGAACACCGGGGAGCTGTTTTTT
-	TRBV6-5	TRBJ1-2	-	CASLGSRGYTF	TGTGCCAGCCTCGGGTCCCGTGGCTACACCTTC
-	TRBV6-5	TRBJ1-2	-	CASSYSESRRRDGYTF	TGTGCCAGCAGTTACTCGGAATCTCGTCGGAGGGACGGCTACACCTTC
-	TRBV2	TRBJ1-4	-	CASSAYEKLFF	TGTGCCAGCAGTGCCTATGAAAAACTGTTTTTT
-	TRBV28	TRBJ1-1	TRBD1	CASSRGYRGLNTEAFF	TGTGCCAGCAGCCGGGGGTACAGGGGGTTGAACACTGAAGCTTTCTTT
-	TRBV5-1	TRBJ1-6	TRBD1	CASSEGQGLIPLHF	TGCGCCAGCAGCGAGGGACAGGGCCTAATCCCCCTCCACTTT
-	TRBV9	TRBJ1-1	-	CATSTGLNTEAFF	TGTGCCACATCCACAGGGTTGAACACTGAAGCTTTCTTT
-	TRBV28	TRBJ1-2	-	CASSPLQELHGYTF	TGTGCCAGCAGTCCTCTACAGGAGTTGCATGGCTACACCTTC
-	TRBV7-9	TRBJ1-4	-	CASSLDTTNEKLFF	TGTGCCAGCAGCTTAGATACAACTAATGAAAAACTGTTTTTT
-	TRBV18	TRBJ1-1	-	CASSPRGVPGTEAFF	TGTGCCAGCTCACCTAGGGGCGTCCCAGGGACTGAAGCTTTCTTT
-	TRBV7-2	TRBJ1-2	-	CASSFWRGYTF	TGTGCCAGCAGCTTTTGGAGAGGCTACACCTTC
-	TRBV2	TRBJ1-2	-	CASSDVYYGYTF	TGTGCCAGCAGTGACGTTTACTATGGCTACACCTTC
-	TRBV6-6	TRBJ2-2	TRBD1	CASSYFEGAGGELFF	TGTGCCAGCAGTTACTTTGAGGGGGCGGGCGGGGAGCTGTTTTTT
once	TRBV7-6	TRBJ2-7	-	CASSLGSEVPNSYEQYF	TGTGCCAGCAGCTTAGGCTCTGAAGTACCTAACTCCTACGAGCAGTACTTC
-	TRBV6-4	TRBJ1-1	TRBD1	CASSDSGTGFTEAFF	TGTGCCAGCAGTGACTCCGGGACAGGGTTCACTGAAGCTTTCTTT
-	TRBV10-3	TRBJ2-1	TRBD2	CAISEYRLADEQFF	TGTGCCATCAGTGAGTACAGACTAGCCGATGAGCAGTTCTTC
-	TRBV29-1	TRBJ2-7	-	CSVESTRGRDYEQYF	TGCAGCGTTGAAAGTACGCGGGGAAGGGACTACGAGCAGTACTTC
-	TRBV27	TRBJ2-2	-	CASSLMWGPTGELFF	TGTGCCAGCAGTTTAATGTGGGGGCCCACCGGGGAGCTGTTTTTT
once	TRBV28	TRBJ2-7	TRBD1	CASVDGTGVMNEQYF	TGTGCCAGCGTCGACGGCACAGGGGTTATGAACGAGCAGTACTTC